Listed below are T cell receptor beta chains from one sample, sequenced in a study of T cell changes during pregnancy in multiple sclerosis. Profiling relied on immunoSEQ multiplex PCR, and the TCRdb table lists in-frame clones only, not all of them. The data contain nearly 110,000 clones, less than 95% of them singletons. The sequences come from peripheral blood, collected in the third trimester of pregnancy. These receptors were obtained from a female donor in good health, enrolled as a control in a pregnancy study. The CDR3 runs from the conserved cysteine through the conserved F or W. The D gene is left open where the match is weak. Clone size appears in some rows only: once, few, many, or a class for an expanded clone.

V gene	J gene	D gene	clone size	CDR3 protein	CDR3 DNA
TRBV6-6	TRBJ2-7	NA	NA	CASSYRTASYEQYF	TGTGCCAGCAGTTACCGAACAGCCTCCTACGAGCAGTACTTC
TRBV19	TRBJ1-2	TRBD1	NA	CASSPNIVGQGNYGYTF	TGTGCCAGTAGTCCTAATATCGTAGGACAGGGTAACTATGGCTACACCTTC
TRBV18	TRBJ1-2	NA	NA	CASSPDTNYGYTF	TGTGCCAGCTCACCCGACACCAACTATGGCTACACCTTC
TRBV4-2	TRBJ2-3	TRBD2	NA	CASSQDVGGVGADTQYF	TGTGCCAGCAGCCAAGATGTGGGAGGGGTAGGGGCAGATACGCAGTATTTT
TRBV27	TRBJ1-6	TRBD1	NA	CASSRTGVGNSPLHF	TGTGCCAGCAGCCGGACAGGGGTTGGTAATTCACCCCTCCACTTT
TRBV11-1	TRBJ2-1	TRBD2	NA	CASSLSPRAGGWRGQFF	TGTGCCAGCAGCTTGTCGCCCCGTGCGGGGGGGTGGAGGGGACAGTTCTTC
TRBV30	TRBJ2-7	TRBD1	NA	CAWWNNPGQGSEQYF	TGTGCCTGGTGGAACAATCCGGGACAGGGGAGCGAGCAGTACTTC
TRBV7-2	TRBJ1-1	NA	NA	CASSLAQRAGYTEAFF	TGTGCCAGCAGCTTAGCCCAGCGGGCCGGCTACACTGAAGCTTTCTTT
TRBV9	TRBJ2-3	NA	NA	CASSPEANPTDTQYF	TGTGCCAGCAGCCCCGAGGCTAACCCCACAGATACGCAGTATTTT
TRBV29-1	TRBJ2-7	TRBD1	once	CSATPGTGTYEQYF	TGCAGCGCCACCCCCGGGACAGGCACCTACGAGCAGTACTTC
TRBV21-1	TRBJ1-1	NA	once	CASSKGQGTEAFF	TGTGCCAGCAGCAAAGGCCAGGGGACTGAAGCTTTCTTT
TRBV27	TRBJ2-7	TRBD1	NA	CASSIQGSRQWEQYF	TGTGCCAGCAGTATACAGGGGTCGCGGCAATGGGAGCAGTACTTC
TRBV2	TRBJ1-1	NA	NA	CASTGGQYTEAFF	TGTGCCAGTACCGGGGGGCAATACACTGAAGCTTTCTTT
TRBV5-1	TRBJ1-2	NA	NA	CASSREGGYTF	TGCGCCAGCAGCAGAGAGGGAGGCTACACCTTC
TRBV11-1	TRBJ1-5	TRBD1	NA	CASSLRDRVLQPQHF	TGTGCCAGCAGCTTAAGGGACAGGGTTCTTCAGCCCCAGCATTTT
TRBV4-2	TRBJ2-6	TRBD1	NA	CASSQAWTGGTAGANVLTF	TGTGCCAGCAGCCAAGCATGGACAGGGGGAACAGCCGGGGCCAACGTCCTGACTTTC
TRBV13	TRBJ2-2	TRBD2	NA	CASSLRLAGDYYNTGELFF	TGTGCCAGCAGCTTAAGGCTAGCGGGAGACTACTATAACACCGGGGAGCTGTTTTTT
TRBV11-3	TRBJ2-1	TRBD1	NA	CASSPTGTATYNEQFF	TGTGCCAGCAGCCCCACCGGGACAGCCACTTACAATGAGCAGTTCTTC
TRBV4-3	TRBJ2-7	NA	NA	CASSQEPGGLEQYF	TGCGCCAGCAGCCAAGAACCTGGTGGGCTCGAGCAGTACTTC
TRBV19	TRBJ1-1	TRBD1	NA	CASRSGQRGTEAFF	TGTGCCAGTAGATCGGGACAGAGGGGCACTGAAGCTTTCTTT
TRBV19	TRBJ1-1	NA	NA	CASNNLGQTMNTEAFF	TGTGCCAGTAATAACCTGGGGCAGACCATGAACACTGAAGCTTTCTTT
TRBV5-4	TRBJ2-5	TRBD2	NA	CASSLMGGGGQETQYF	TGTGCCAGCAGCTTGATGGGCGGGGGAGGGCAAGAGACCCAGTACTTC
TRBV6-1	TRBJ1-2	NA	NA	CASSERGDVNYGYTF	TGTGCCAGCAGTGAACGGGGAGATGTCAACTATGGCTACACCTTC
TRBV21-1	TRBJ1-5	NA	NA	CASSKSFDRGQPQHF	TGTGCCAGCAGCAAATCTTTCGACAGGGGTCAGCCCCAGCATTTT
TRBV7-2	TRBJ2-1	TRBD2	NA	CASSFGLAGRQDEQFF	TGTGCCAGCAGCTTTGGACTAGCGGGGAGGCAGGATGAGCAGTTCTTC
TRBV6-5	TRBJ2-1	NA	NA	CASSNQDSTEQFF	TGTGCCAGCAGTAACCAGGACAGTACTGAGCAGTTCTTC
TRBV7-2	TRBJ2-3	NA	NA	CASSFGGRDTQYF	TGTGCCAGCAGCTTCGGAGGGAGGGATACGCAGTATTTT
TRBV19	TRBJ1-5	NA	NA	CASSPTNRDQPQHF	TGTGCCAGTAGTCCCACCAACAGGGATCAGCCCCAGCATTTT
TRBV5-4	TRBJ1-1	NA	few	CASSLEDRYTEAFF	TGTGCCAGCAGCTTGGAAGACAGATACACTGAAGCTTTCTTT
TRBV19	TRBJ2-5	NA	NA	CASSIQGMRETQYF	TGTGCCAGTAGTATACAGGGGATGCGGGAGACCCAGTACTTC
TRBV19	TRBJ1-1	NA	few	CATKGESGTEAFF	TGTGCCACCAAAGGGGAATCTGGCACTGAAGCTTTCTTT
TRBV5-1	TRBJ2-7	TRBD2	NA	CASSFGLAGGKSHEQYF	TGCGCCAGCAGCTTCGGGCTAGCGGGGGGTAAATCCCACGAGCAGTACTTC
TRBV2	TRBJ1-2	NA	NA	CASSEGAGGYTF	TGTGCCAGCAGTGAAGGGGCCGGTGGCTACACCTTC
TRBV7-9	TRBJ2-7	NA	NA	CASSLNVIAEDEQYF	TGTGCCAGCAGCTTGAACGTTATAGCAGAGGACGAGCAGTACTTC
TRBV13	TRBJ2-7	NA	NA	CASSPRDSYEQYF	TGTGCCAGCAGCCCCCGGGACTCCTACGAGCAGTACTTC
TRBV27	TRBJ1-4	TRBD1	once	CASRDRATNEKLFF	TGTGCCAGCAGGGACAGGGCAACTAATGAAAAACTGTTTTTT
TRBV5-1	TRBJ1-2	NA	NA	CASSLAARAGDYGYTF	TGCGCCAGCAGCTTGGCCGCCAGGGCTGGGGACTATGGCTACACCTTC